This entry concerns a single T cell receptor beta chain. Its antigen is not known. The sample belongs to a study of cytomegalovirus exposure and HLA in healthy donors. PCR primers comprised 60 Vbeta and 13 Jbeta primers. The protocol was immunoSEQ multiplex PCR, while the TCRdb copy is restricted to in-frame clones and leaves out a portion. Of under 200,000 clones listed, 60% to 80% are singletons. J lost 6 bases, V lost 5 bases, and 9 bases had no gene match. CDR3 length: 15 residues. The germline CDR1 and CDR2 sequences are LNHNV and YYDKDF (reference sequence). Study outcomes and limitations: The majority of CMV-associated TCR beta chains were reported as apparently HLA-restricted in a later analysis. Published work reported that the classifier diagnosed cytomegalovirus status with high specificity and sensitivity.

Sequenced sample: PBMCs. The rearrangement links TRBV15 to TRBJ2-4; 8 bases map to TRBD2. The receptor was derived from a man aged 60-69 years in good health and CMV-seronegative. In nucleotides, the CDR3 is TGTGCCACCAGCCCGGGAGGGGGGTACGGAAACATTCAGTACTTC. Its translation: CATSPGGGYGNIQYF.